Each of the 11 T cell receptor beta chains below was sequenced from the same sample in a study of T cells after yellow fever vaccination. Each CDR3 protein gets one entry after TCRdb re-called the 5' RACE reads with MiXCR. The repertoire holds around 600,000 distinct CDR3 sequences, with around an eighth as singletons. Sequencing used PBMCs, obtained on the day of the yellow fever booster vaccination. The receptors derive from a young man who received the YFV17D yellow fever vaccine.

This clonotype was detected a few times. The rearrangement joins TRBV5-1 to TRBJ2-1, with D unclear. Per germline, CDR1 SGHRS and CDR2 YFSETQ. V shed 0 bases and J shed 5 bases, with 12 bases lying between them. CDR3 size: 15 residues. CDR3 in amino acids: CASSLDEPTDNEQFF. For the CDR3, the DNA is TGCGCCAGCAGCTTGGACGAGCCTACCGACAATGAGCAGTTCTTC.

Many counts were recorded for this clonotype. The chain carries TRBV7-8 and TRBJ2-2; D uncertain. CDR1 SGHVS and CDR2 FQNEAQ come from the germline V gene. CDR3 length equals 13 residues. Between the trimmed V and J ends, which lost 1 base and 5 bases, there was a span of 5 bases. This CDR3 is CASSLVTTGELFF. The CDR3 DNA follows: TGTGCCAGCAGCTTAGTAACGACCGGGGAGCTGTTTTTT.

The CDR3 region has the DNA TGTGCCAGCAGTCCTACGGGACTAGCGGGAGTGGATACGCAGTATTTT. Translated: CASSPTGLAGVDTQYF. The genes are TRBV2 and TRBJ2-3; TRBD2 agrees at 14 bases. The CDR3 is 16 amino acids. The V segment lost 5 bases and the J segment 6 bases; nucleotides outside the gene matches: 7. Germline CDR1 SNHLY, CDR2 FYNNEI.

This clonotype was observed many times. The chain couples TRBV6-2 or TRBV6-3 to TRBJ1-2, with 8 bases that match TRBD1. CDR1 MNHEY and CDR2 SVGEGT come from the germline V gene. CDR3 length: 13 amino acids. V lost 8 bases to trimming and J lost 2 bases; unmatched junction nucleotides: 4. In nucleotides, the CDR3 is TGTGCCAGCTCACGACAGGGGAACTATGGCTACACCTTC. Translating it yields CASSRQGNYGYTF.

The CDR3: CASSRAPGTGKDEQYF. Here the CDR3 DNA reads TGTGCCAGCTCACGAGCGCCTGGGACAGGGAAGGACGAGCAGTACTTC. The chain is built from TRBV18 and TRBJ2-7; TRBD1 matches at 9 bases. V was clipped by 4 bases and J by 5 bases; unmatched bases: 12. The CDR3 loop spans 16 amino acids. The V gene's germline CDR1 is KGHSH and CDR2 LQKENI.

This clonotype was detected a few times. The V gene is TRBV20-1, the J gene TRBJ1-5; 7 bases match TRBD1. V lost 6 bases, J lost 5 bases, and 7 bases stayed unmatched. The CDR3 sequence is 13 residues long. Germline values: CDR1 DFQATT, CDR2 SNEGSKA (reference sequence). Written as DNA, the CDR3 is TGCAGTGCCCCCGGCACAGGGGATCAGCCCCAGCATTTT. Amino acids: CSAPGTGDQPQHF.

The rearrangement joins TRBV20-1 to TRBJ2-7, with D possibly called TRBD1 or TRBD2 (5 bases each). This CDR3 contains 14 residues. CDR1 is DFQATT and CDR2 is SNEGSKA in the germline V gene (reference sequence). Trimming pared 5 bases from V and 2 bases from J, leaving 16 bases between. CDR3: CSAFPRDVPYEQYF. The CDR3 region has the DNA TGCAGTGCTTTCCCCCGGGACGTCCCCTACGAGCAGTACTTC.

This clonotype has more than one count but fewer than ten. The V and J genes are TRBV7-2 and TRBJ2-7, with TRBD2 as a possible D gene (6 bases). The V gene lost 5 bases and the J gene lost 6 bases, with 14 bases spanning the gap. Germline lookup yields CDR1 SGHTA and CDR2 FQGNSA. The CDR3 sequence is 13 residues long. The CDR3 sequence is CASSRAAGGEQYF. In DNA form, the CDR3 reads TGTGCCAGCAGCAGGGCGGCCGGGGGCGAGCAGTACTTC.

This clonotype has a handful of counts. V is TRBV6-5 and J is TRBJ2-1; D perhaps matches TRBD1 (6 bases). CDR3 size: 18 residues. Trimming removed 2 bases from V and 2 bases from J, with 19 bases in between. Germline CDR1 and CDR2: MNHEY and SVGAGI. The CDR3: CASSYPRTVKGTYNEQFF. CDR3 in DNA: TGTGCCAGCAGTTACCCCAGGACAGTGAAGGGGACCTACAATGAGCAGTTCTTC.

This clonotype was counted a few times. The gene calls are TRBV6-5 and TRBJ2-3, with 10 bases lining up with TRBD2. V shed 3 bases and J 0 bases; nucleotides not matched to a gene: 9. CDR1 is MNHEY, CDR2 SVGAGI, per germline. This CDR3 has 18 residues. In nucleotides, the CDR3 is TGTGCCAGCAGTTATGGTCTAGCGGGAGTTTGGAGCACAGATACGCAGTATTTT. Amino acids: CASSYGLAGVWSTDTQYF.

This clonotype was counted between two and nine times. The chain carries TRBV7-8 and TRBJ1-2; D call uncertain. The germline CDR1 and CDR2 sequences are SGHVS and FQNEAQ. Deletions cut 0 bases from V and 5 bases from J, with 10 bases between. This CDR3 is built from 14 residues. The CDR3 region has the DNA TGTGCCAGCAGCTTAGCGGAAAGTCTGTATGGCTACACCTTC. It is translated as CASSLAESLYGYTF.